This entry describes one T cell receptor beta chain. It lacks a known antigen. Base qualities are not provided; no much larger clone lies one nucleotide away. What the treatment or condition label conveys for this sample: allogeneic hematopoietic cell transplantation with graft depleted of TCRalphabeta T cells and CD19 B cells. The children who served as transplant recipients had been given grafts of TCRalphabeta/CD19-depleted allogeneic hematopoietic cells. The data belong to a study of T-cell reconstitution after alpha-beta-depleted transplantation in children (dated by TCRdb to about 2016). For the study in its entirety: Using TCR repertoire profiling, the study quantitatively followed how T-cell immune reconstitution unfolded in children after TCRalphabeta/CD19-depleted allogeneic hematopoietic cell transplantation.

General conclusions and limits of the study: About two months after transplant, the apparently early recovery of alphabetaT-cell counts reportedly depended on just several hundred clones that had expanded rapidly and came from non-depleted graft cells. The high TCRbeta diversity at day 60 in some patients was ascribed to recipient T cells and intrathymic progenitors that had survived conditioning. The frequencies of hyperexpanded clones fell over the following months, and after one year, T-cell counts and TCRbeta diversity were mostly attributed to newly produced T cells.

Library creation used PCR. The instrument given in TCRdb is Illumina HiSeq 2500. TCR libraries were prepared with molecular barcoding, using unique molecular identifiers to normalize TCRbeta repertoire quantification. TCRdb reworked the public reads: Q25 trimming with fastp, MiXCR clone assembly, productive beta chains retained. Rows with one shared CDR3 protein collapse into an entry with the most common genes and DNA. Recorded for this sample are 200,000 or so distinct CDR3 sequences; approximately 8% of them occurred a single time. Roughly 35% of the sample is in the top ten clones. This receptor was taken from a male patient aged 2-15 years who had a stem cell transplant for acute myeloid leukemia, so the T cells may come from the graft donor. The specimen comprised PBMCs, mostly from graft donor cells, sampled 360 days after TCRalphabeta/CD19-depleted stem cell transplant.

For the CDR3, the sequence is CASSSPEGPGSNEQFF. The nucleotide sequence reads as follows: TGTGCCAGCAGCTCCCCGGAGGGGCCCGGAAGCAATGAGCAGTTCTTC. The rearranged chain carries TRBV7-3 and TRBJ2-1; tentative D gene TRBD2, with 6 bases matching. V lost 4 bases and J lost 6 bases; the stretch between them is 19 bases long. Its CDR3 holds 16 amino acids, cysteine through phenylalanine. Only CDR3 DNA remains: 48 bases, in frame from the first base. The germline V gene specifies SGHTA as CDR1 and FQGTGA as CDR2. With all but the CDR3 taken from the reference TRBV7-3 and TRBJ2-1 genes, the full variable domain is: GAGVSQTPSNKVTEKGKYVELRCDPISGHTALYWYRQSLGQGPEFLIYFQGTGAADDSGLPNDRFFAVRPEGSVSTLKIQRTERGDSAVYLCASSSPEGPGSNEQFFGPGTRLTVL.